Following are 4 T cell receptor beta chains from one sample sequenced in a study of cytomegalovirus exposure and HLA in healthy donors. The primer mix had 60 Vbeta and 13 Jbeta primers. TCRdb keeps only in-frame clones here, not all; method: immunoSEQ multiplex PCR. This table holds roughly 130,000 clones, about 63% found once. Sequencing was done on a sample of PBMCs. The receptors were gathered from a young man in good health and CMV-seropositive.

This rearrangement joins TRBV18 to TRBJ2-1, with 7 bases that match TRBD1. CDR1 KGHSH and CDR2 LQKENI come from the germline V gene. CDR3 length: 15 amino acids. V lost 3 bases to trimming and J lost 5 bases; unmatched junction nucleotides: 7. The CDR3 region has the DNA TGTGCCAGCTCACCTTCGGGACAGATTAACAATGAGCAGTTCTTC. Protein: CASSPSGQINNEQFF.

V usage is TRBV6-1 and J usage is TRBJ2-2; 8 nucleotides align to TRBD1. The CDR3 runs to 15 residues. J was trimmed by 1 base and V by 6 bases; bases with no gene match: 4. Germline values: CDR1 MNHNS, CDR2 SASEGT. In DNA, the CDR3 is TGTGCCAGCAGCTCGACAGGGGAGAACACCGGGGAGCTGTTTTTT. This sequence encodes CASSSTGENTGELFF.

This clone was seen only a few times. The CDR3 is CASRRTGDTQYF. Here the CDR3 DNA reads TGTGCCAGCAGGCGGACTGGGGATACGCAGTATTTT. The chain couples TRBV5-4 to TRBJ2-3; perhaps TRBD2 as D (5 bases). Germline CDR1 is SGHNT and CDR2 is YYREEE (reference sequence). The length of the CDR3 is 12 residues. Trimming took off 5 bases at V and 6 bases at J, with 10 bases between the two ends.

Notes on this clone: One junction end does not reproduce the germline sequence, and a read error may be involved. This chain joins TRBV13 and TRBJ2-7, with TRBD2 matching 7 bases. The CDR3 loop spans 14 amino acids. Germline CDR1 PRHDT, CDR2 FYEKMQ (reference sequence). Here the CDR3 DNA reads TGTGCCAGCAGCCCAAGCGGGGTTCACTTCGTTTATTCCTTC. Protein product: CASSPSGVHFVYSF.